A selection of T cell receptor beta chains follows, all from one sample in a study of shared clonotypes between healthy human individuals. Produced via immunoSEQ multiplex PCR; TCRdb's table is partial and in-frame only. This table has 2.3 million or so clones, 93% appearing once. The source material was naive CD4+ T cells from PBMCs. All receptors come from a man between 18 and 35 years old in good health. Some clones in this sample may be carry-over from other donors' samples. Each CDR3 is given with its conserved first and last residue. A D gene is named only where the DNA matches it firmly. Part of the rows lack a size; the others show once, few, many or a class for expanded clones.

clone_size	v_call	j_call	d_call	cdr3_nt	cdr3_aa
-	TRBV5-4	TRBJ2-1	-	TGTGCCAGCAGCTTGGAGGCAGACTCCTACAATGAGCAGTTCTTC	CASSLEADSYNEQFF
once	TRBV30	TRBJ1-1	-	TGTGCCTGGAGCCCCACCAGACGGAACACTGAAGCTTTCTTT	CAWSPTRRNTEAFF
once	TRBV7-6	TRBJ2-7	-	TGTGCCAGCAGCTACCAGGATTCCTACGAGCAGTACTTC	CASSYQDSYEQYF
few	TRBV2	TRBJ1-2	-	TGTGCCAGCAGAGCCGACAGAGGCTACACCTTC	CASRADRGYTF
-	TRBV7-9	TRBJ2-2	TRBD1	TGTGCCAGCAGCAGGGGACAGGGGGAGACCGGGGAGCTGTTTTTT	CASSRGQGETGELFF
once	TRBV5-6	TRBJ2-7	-	TGTGCCAGCAGCTCCCGAGGGGGAGGGGGCTACGAGCAGTACTTC	CASSSRGGGGYEQYF
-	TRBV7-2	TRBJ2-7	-	TGTGCCAGCAGCCGAGGGACCTCCTCCTACGAGCAGTACTTC	CASSRGTSSYEQYF
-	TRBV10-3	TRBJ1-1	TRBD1	TGTGCCATCAGTGAGCCTATCCCTCCGACAGGGGCGAACACTGAAGCTTTCTTT	CAISEPIPPTGANTEAFF
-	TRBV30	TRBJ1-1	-	TGTGCCTGGAGTCCCGGACCGAAGAACACTGAAGCTTTCTTT	CAWSPGPKNTEAFF
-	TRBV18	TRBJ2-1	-	TGTGCCAGCTCACCACCTGTCAGGGATGAGTTCTTC	CASSPPVRDEFF
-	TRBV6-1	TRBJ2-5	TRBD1	TGTGCCAGCAGTCCCGACAGGGGGTTTGGGACCCAGTACTTC	CASSPDRGFGTQYF
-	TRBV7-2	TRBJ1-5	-	TGTGCCAGCGGGGGGGGCAATCAGCCCCAGCATTTT	CASGGGNQPQHF
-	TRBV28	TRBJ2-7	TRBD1	TGTGCCAGCAGTTTTCCGGGTAGGACAGGGGCCTACGAGCAGTACTTC	CASSFPGRTGAYEQYF
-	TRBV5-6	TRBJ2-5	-	TGTGCCAGCAGCTTGGGGTTCCGGACTCAAGAGACCCAGTACTTC	CASSLGFRTQETQYF
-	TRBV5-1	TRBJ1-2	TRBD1	TGCGCCAGCAGCTTGAGGCCAACAGGGGATAACTATGGCTACACCTTC	CASSLRPTGDNYGYTF
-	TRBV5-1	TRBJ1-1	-	TGCGCCAGCAGTCTCCCGACCGCAAGGGGTCCGGGGAGGGTAGCTGAAGCTTTCTTT	CASSLPTARGPGRVAEAFF
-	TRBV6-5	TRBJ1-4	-	TGTGCCAGCAGTTCCCGTGGGGTCGGTGAAAAACTGTTTTTT	CASSSRGVGEKLFF
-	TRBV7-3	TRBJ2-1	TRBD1	TGTGCCAGCAGCTTTGCCGGGACAGGGCCCTACAATGAGCAGTTCTTC	CASSFAGTGPYNEQFF
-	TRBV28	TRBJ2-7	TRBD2	TGTGCCAGCACCTATAGCGGGGGGCGTGGCGAGCAGTACTTC	CASTYSGGRGEQYF
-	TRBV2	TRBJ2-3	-	TGTGCCAGCGCCGGCGCCGCGCGCACAGATACGCAGTATTTT	CASAGAARTDTQYF
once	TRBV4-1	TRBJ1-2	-	TGCGCCAGCAGCTCGGGGACATTCACCTATGGCTACACCTTC	CASSSGTFTYGYTF
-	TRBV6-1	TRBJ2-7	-	TGTGCCAGCAGGACCCCACCGGGCGAGCAGTACTTC	CASRTPPGEQYF
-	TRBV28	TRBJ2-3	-	TGTGCCAGCAGTCCCTGGGGCGGCACAGATACGCAGTATTTT	CASSPWGGTDTQYF
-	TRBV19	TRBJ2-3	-	TGTGCCAGTAGTAAGCTGGCAAGCACAGATACGCAGTATTTT	CASSKLASTDTQYF
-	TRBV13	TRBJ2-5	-	TGTGCCAGCAGCTTAATAGGCCAAACATTGTACCAAGAGACCCAGTACTTC	CASSLIGQTLYQETQYF
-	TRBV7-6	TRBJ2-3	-	TGTGCCAGCTCCCGCACGCCGGTATTGGCAGATACGCAGTATTTT	CASSRTPVLADTQYF
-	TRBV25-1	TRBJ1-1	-	TGTGCCAGCAGCTTAGGACTCCAGCCCTCGAACACTGAAGCTTTCTTT	CASSLGLQPSNTEAFF
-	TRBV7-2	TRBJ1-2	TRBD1	TGTGCCAGCAGCTATGACAGGGTCTATGGCTACACCTTC	CASSYDRVYGYTF
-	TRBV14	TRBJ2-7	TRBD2	TGTGCCAGCAGCCGGGGGAGCGGGAGGGTTGGTTACGAGCAGTACTTC	CASSRGSGRVGYEQYF
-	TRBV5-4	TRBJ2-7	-	TGTGCCAGCAGCGACAGGTCCCCTAAAGAGCAGTACTTC	CASSDRSPKEQYF
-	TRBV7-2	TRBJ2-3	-	TGTGCCAGCACCTTCGATTCTCAGGAGGCGCAGTATTTT	CASTFDSQEAQYF
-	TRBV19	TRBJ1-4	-	TGTGCCAGTACCTTGACCGGGGAAAAACTGTTTTTT	CASTLTGEKLFF
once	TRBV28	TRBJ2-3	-	TGTGCCAGCAGGCCTCAGGGTTCAGATACGCAGTATTTT	CASRPQGSDTQYF
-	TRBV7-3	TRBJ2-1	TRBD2	TGTGCCAGCAGCTTAGGCGGGAGTGGTGAGCAGTTCTTC	CASSLGGSGEQFF
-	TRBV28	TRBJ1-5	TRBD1	TGTGCCAGCAGGGCTACAGGGGTTCATCAGCCCCAGCATTTT	CASRATGVHQPQHF
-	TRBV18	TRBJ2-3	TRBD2	TGTGCCACCTCTCAAGGTAGCGGGAGTAGTGCAGATACGCAGTATTTT	CATSQGSGSSADTQYF
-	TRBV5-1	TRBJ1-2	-	TGCGCCAGCAGCTTGTTGGGAGTCGGCGGCTACACCTTC	CASSLLGVGGYTF
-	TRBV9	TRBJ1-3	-	TGTGCCAGCAGCGCGAGCGGTAGCTCTGGAAACACCATATATTTT	CASSASGSSGNTIYF
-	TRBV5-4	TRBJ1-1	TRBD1	TGTGCCAGCAGCTTGGCCGGACAGGGGGGCACTGAAGCTTTCTTT	CASSLAGQGGTEAFF
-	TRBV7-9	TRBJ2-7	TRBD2	TGTGCCAGCAGCGCCCAAAGCGGGAGGGACTACGAGCAGTACTTC	CASSAQSGRDYEQYF
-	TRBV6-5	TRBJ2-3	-	TGTGCCAGCAGTTACTCTCGGCGGAGGGGCGCAGATACGCAGTATTTT	CASSYSRRRGADTQYF